The rows below give T cell receptor beta chains drawn from one sample of a study of blood T cell repertoires in COVID-19. Repertoires were generated with immunoSEQ multiplex PCR, while TCRdb's copy carries only in-frame clones and drops some. The repertoire holds about 140,000 clones, with roughly 88% as singletons. The sample consisted of peripheral blood. These receptors all stem from a man in his fifties or sixties with active or convalescent COVID-19. Both conserved end residues are part of each CDR3. D genes are given only for firm matches. Where a row states a size, it is once, few, many or the class of an expanded clone; other rows omit it.

CDR3aa | CDR3nt | j_gene | d_gene | v_gene | len | abundance
CASRPRGQNNEKLFF | TGCGCCAGCAGGCCGCGGGGACAGAATAATGAAAAACTGTTTTTT | TRBJ1-4 | TRBD1 | TRBV5-1 | 15 | once
CASSLGRGRETQYF | TGTGCCAGCAGCTTAGGAAGGGGCAGGGAGACCCAGTACTTC | TRBJ2-5 | - | TRBV13 | 14 | -
CASSLRTGGLQPQHF | TGTGCCAGCAGCCTCCGGACAGGGGGCCTTCAGCCCCAGCATTTT | TRBJ1-5 | TRBD1 | TRBV6-2/TRBV6-3 | 15 | -
CGVGGGGEKLFF | TGTGGGGTCGGGGGGGGCGGAGAAAAACTGTTTTTT | TRBJ1-4 | - | TRBV6-5 | 12 | -
CASTEVRTAGNTIYF | TGTGCCAGCACCGAAGTCAGGACAGCGGGAAACACCATATATTTT | TRBJ1-3 | - | TRBV3-1/TRBV3-2 | 15 | -
CASSTATGGVNQPQHF | TGTGCCAGTAGTACCGCAACAGGGGGAGTCAATCAGCCCCAGCATTTT | TRBJ1-5 | TRBD1 | TRBV19 | 16 | -
CSASGDRGNTEAFF | TGCAGTGCTAGTGGGGACAGGGGGAACACTGAAGCTTTCTTT | TRBJ1-1 | TRBD1 | TRBV20-1 | 14 | -
CAWSSGARGVDTQYF | TGTGCCTGGAGTTCTGGGGCCAGGGGGGTAGATACGCAGTATTTT | TRBJ2-3 | - | TRBV30 | 15 | once
CASNQGPTEAFF | TGTGCCAGTAACCAGGGGCCCACTGAAGCTTTCTTT | TRBJ1-1 | - | TRBV19 | 12 | -
CASSFGGHNGYTF | TGTGCCAGCAGTTTCGGCGGGCATAATGGCTACACCTTC | TRBJ1-2 | - | TRBV12-3/TRBV12-4 | 13 | few
CASSLAGTTGSYEQYF | TGCGCCAGCAGCTTGGCCGGGACTACCGGCTCCTACGAGCAGTACTTC | TRBJ2-7 | TRBD2 | TRBV5-1 | 16 | few
CASSQGTGWVGPVFGYTF | TGCGCCAGCAGCCAGGGGACAGGGTGGGTCGGGCCCGTCTTTGGCTACACCTTC | TRBJ1-2 | TRBD1 | TRBV4-1 | 18 | -
CASSLLAGGPNTGELFF | TGTGCCAGCAGTCTTTTAGCGGGAGGGCCGAACACCGGGGAGCTGTTTTTT | TRBJ2-2 | TRBD2 | TRBV7-9 | 17 | -
CASSIGNTEAFF | TGTGCCAGTAGTATCGGGAACACTGAAGCTTTCTTT | TRBJ1-1 | - | TRBV19 | 12 | -
CASSVRDRGVDTQYF | TGTGCCAGCAGCGTCCGGGACAGGGGTGTTGATACGCAGTATTTT | TRBJ2-3 | TRBD1 | TRBV5-6 | 15 | -
CASSSQNTEAFF | TGTGCCAGCAGCTCACAGAACACTGAAGCTTTCTTT | TRBJ1-1 | - | TRBV5-6 | 12 | few
CASSFKGGTDEQYF | TGTGCCAGCAGTTTCAAGGGAGGTACGGACGAGCAGTACTTC | TRBJ2-7 | - | TRBV27 | 14 | -
CASSDRAPRCTDTQYF | TGTGCCAGCAGCGACAGGGCCCCTCGGTGCACAGATACGCAGTATTTT | TRBJ2-3 | TRBD1 | TRBV11-1 | 16 | -
CASSLGQSSYNEQFF | TGTGCCAGCAGCCTCGGACAGAGCTCCTACAATGAGCAGTTCTTC | TRBJ2-1 | - | TRBV6-2/TRBV6-3 | 15 | -
CATSDGGLAGEQFF | TGTGCCACCAGTGACGGGGGACTGGCAGGTGAGCAGTTCTTC | TRBJ2-1 | - | TRBV24-1 | 14 | -
CASRPQGGGYTF | TGTGCCAGCAGACCACAGGGGGGTGGCTACACCTTC | TRBJ1-2 | TRBD1 | TRBV6-4 | 12 | -
CAWSIGTSGLSTDTQYF | TGTGCCTGGAGTATTGGGACTAGCGGCCTTAGCACAGATACGCAGTATTTT | TRBJ2-3 | TRBD2 | TRBV30 | 17 | -